Listed below are T cell receptor beta chains from one sample, sequenced in a study of T-cell memory formation after mild COVID-19. TCRdb re-called the 5' RACE reads through MiXCR, storing one row per CDR3 protein. Counted here are around 120,000 distinct CDR3 sequences, roughly 15% occurring once; the ten biggest clones make up about 15%. Input material: PBMCs or a T cell subset sorted from them (not recorded which). The origin of the receptors is an adult woman who had mild COVID-19 (a few samples of this study predate the infection). Cell type and time point are not known. The conserved cysteine and the conserved F or W are not part of the CDR3 here.

v_gene: TRBV7-2
CDR3aa: ASSRSGTGSFYGYT

v_gene: TRBV29-1
CDR3aa: SAGGGYEQY

v_gene: TRBV4-1
CDR3aa: ASSQMVGNTEAF

v_gene: TRBV5-5
CDR3aa: ASSLRGREKLF

v_gene: TRBV6-5
CDR3aa: ASSYAQANTGELF

v_gene: TRBV9
CDR3aa: ASSPVGLAGWEQF

v_gene: TRBV29-1
CDR3aa: SFGTGSEQY

v_gene: TRBV6-5
CDR3aa: ASRARVSTDTQY

v_gene: TRBV15
CDR3aa: ATSSPAGTSGTYEQF

v_gene: TRBV7-2
CDR3aa: ASSLVGLGPETQY

v_gene: TRBV15
CDR3aa: ATSFPGSNQPQH

v_gene: TRBV5-6
CDR3aa: ASSLDRGVIEQY

v_gene: TRBV30
CDR3aa: AWSVLRRTNNEQF

v_gene: TRBV5-5
CDR3aa: ASSLSPVAGARTDTQY

v_gene: TRBV7-9
CDR3aa: ASSSETVNTEAF

v_gene: TRBV4-1
CDR3aa: ASSQDRTGGGRAEAF

v_gene: TRBV4-1
CDR3aa: ASSQGEDPAYEQY

v_gene: TRBV12-3/TRBV12-4
CDR3aa: ASRYHRGPGELF

v_gene: TRBV7-9
CDR3aa: ASSLSFVTGAPNEQF

v_gene: TRBV12-3/TRBV12-4
CDR3aa: ASSFLSSYEQY

v_gene: TRBV7-9
CDR3aa: ASSFGSRPNSPLH

v_gene: TRBV4-3
CDR3aa: ASSQVIDLSQAQY

v_gene: TRBV7-3
CDR3aa: ASSLTGSGELF

v_gene: TRBV6-5
CDR3aa: ASSYSGATEAF

v_gene: TRBV10-3
CDR3aa: ASYRRGWFNYGYT

v_gene: TRBV7-9
CDR3aa: ASGLGLDNEQF

v_gene: TRBV10-3
CDR3aa: AISEARGTDTQY

v_gene: TRBV12-3/TRBV12-4
CDR3aa: ASSFSSRPSTDTQY

v_gene: TRBV29-1
CDR3aa: SVVYRGEETQY

v_gene: TRBV25-1
CDR3aa: ASSASTGTDNEQF

v_gene: TRBV7-2
CDR3aa: ASSPRTRSSTDTQY

v_gene: TRBV6-6
CDR3aa: ASSYGGSYGYT

v_gene: TRBV4-1
CDR3aa: ASSQDHIGQGTYGYT

v_gene: TRBV6-5
CDR3aa: ASSNRGTDTQY

v_gene: TRBV29-1
CDR3aa: SVRANMYQETQY

v_gene: TRBV5-1
CDR3aa: ASSAGPNTEAF

v_gene: TRBV12-3/TRBV12-4
CDR3aa: ASTRTGYYEQY